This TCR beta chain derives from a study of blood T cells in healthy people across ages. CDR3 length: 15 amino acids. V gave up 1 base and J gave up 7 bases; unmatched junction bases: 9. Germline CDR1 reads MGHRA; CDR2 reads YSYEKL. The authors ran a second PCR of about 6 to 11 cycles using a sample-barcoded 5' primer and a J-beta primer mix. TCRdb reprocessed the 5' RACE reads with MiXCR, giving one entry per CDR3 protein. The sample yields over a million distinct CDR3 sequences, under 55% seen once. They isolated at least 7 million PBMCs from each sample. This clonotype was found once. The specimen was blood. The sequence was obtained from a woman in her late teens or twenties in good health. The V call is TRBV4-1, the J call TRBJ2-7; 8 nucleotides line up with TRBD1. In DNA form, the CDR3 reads TGCGCCAGCAGCCAAGTGGGACAGGAGAGAAATGAGCAGTACTTC. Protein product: CASSQVGQERNEQYF.